Shown below are 28 T cell receptor beta chains from a single sample sequenced in a study of CD8+CD57+ T cells in acquired aplastic anemia. Genomic DNA, the template, was used for profiling of the TCR beta VDJ and CDR3. Using its own MiXCR run on the reads, TCRdb lists one record per CDR3 protein. The table records around 170,000 distinct CDR3 sequences, less than 60% of them present only once. All patients picked for sequencing had shown, by flow cytometry, an expansion of CD8+CD57+ cells. The sequenced sample was sorted CD4+, CD8+, or CD8+CD57+ T cells (not recorded which) from PBMCs. These receptors all come from a human donor with aplastic anemia.

This clonotype was picked up many times. This rearrangement joins TRBV6-5 to TRBJ1-2; 10 bases are a match to TRBD1. The CDR3 has 15 amino acids. The V segment lost 2 bases and the J segment 4 bases; nucleotides outside the gene matches: 4. Germline CDR1 reads MNHEY; CDR2 reads SVGAGI. The CDR3: CASSYRTGGGYGYTF. CDR3 nucleotide sequence: TGTGCCAGCAGTTACAGGACAGGGGGTGGCTATGGCTACACCTTC.

This clonotype came up a few times. The chain employs TRBV20-1 and TRBJ1-6; a possible D gene is TRBD1 (5 bases). Trimming took 0 bases from V and 8 from J, leaving 11 bases between them. The CDR3 covers 14 residues. Germline V gene lookup returns CDR1 DFQATT and CDR2 SNEGSKA (reference sequence). The CDR3 DNA reads TGCAGTGCTAGAGACCCTCAGGGACATTCACCCCTCCACTTT. It specifies CSARDPQGHSPLHF.

This clonotype occurred once. This chain joins TRBV19 and TRBJ1-1; D is possibly TRBD1 (5 bases). The V end lost 7 bases, the J end lost 0 bases, and 15 bases lay between the germline ends. The CDR3 has 15 residues. Germline loops: CDR1 LNHDA, CDR2 SQIVND (reference sequence). CDR3 residues: CASIFYRGMNTEAFF. CDR3 sequence (DNA): TGTGCCAGTATCTTCTATAGGGGAATGAACACTGAAGCTTTCTTT.

Worth noting for this clonotype: One end of the junction varies from germline; a read error may be responsible. The chain couples TRBV12-3 or TRBV12-4 to TRBJ1-3, with D unclear. This CDR3 comprises 12 residues. CDR3 residues: CAGSLSGNTIYF. The CDR3, as DNA: TGTGCCGGCAGTTTATCTGGAAACACCATATATTTT.

This clonotype was observed many times. The rearrangement joins TRBV2 to TRBJ2-4; 15 bases fit TRBD2. Germline trimming cut 7 bases from V and 6 bases from J; bases unmatched to any gene: 10. The length of the CDR3 is 17 residues. In germline, CDR1 is SNHLY, CDR2 FYNNEI. CDR3 bases: TGTGCCAGCACCTCCCTTCGGACTAGCGGGAGGGGAAACATTCAGTACTTC. Its translation is CASTSLRTSGRGNIQYF.

Regarding this clonotype: The junction does not match germline at one end; this may be a read error. The V and J genes are TRBV7-9 and TRBJ2-5; TRBD2 aligns across 9 bases. Germline values: CDR1 SEHNR, CDR2 FQNEAQ (reference sequence). This CDR3 has 16 amino acids. CDR3 nucleotides: TGTGCCAGCAGCCAAACCACTAGCGGGCCACAAGAGGCCCAGTACTTC. It is translated as CASSQTTSGPQEAQYF.

The DNA for the CDR3 is TGTGCCATCAGGCAGCCCTCTGGAAACACCATATATTTT. Translated: CAIRQPSGNTIYF. The chain has TRBV10-3 and TRBJ1-3; D uncertain. V gave up 6 bases and J gave up 0 bases, with 6 bases separating them. Germline V CDR1 and CDR2: ENHRY, SYGVKD. The length of the CDR3 is 13 residues.

This chain connects TRBV7-9 to TRBJ2-3; D not resolved. The V gene's germline CDR1 is SEHNR and CDR2 FQNEAQ (reference sequence). The ends were cut back, 4 bases at V and 0 bases at J, with 8 bases in the middle. CDR3 length equals 14 residues. The CDR3 here is CASSYVESTDTQYF. CDR3 coding DNA: TGTGCCAGCAGCTATGTAGAGAGCACAGATACGCAGTATTTT.

This clonotype showed up many times. This sequence joins TRBV7-9 and TRBJ2-1; unclear D gene. Germline V gene lookup returns CDR1 SEHNR and CDR2 FQNEAQ (reference sequence). This CDR3 is built from 15 residues. V dropped 3 bases and J dropped 0 bases, with 9 bases sitting between them. The CDR3 DNA reads as TGTGCCAGCAGCTTTACACGGAGCTCCTACAATGAGCAGTTCTTC. It specifies CASSFTRSSYNEQFF.

This chain joins TRBV19 and TRBJ1-2; D might be TRBD1 (5 bases). The CDR3 extends over 14 amino acids. CDR1 is LNHDA, CDR2 SQIVND, per germline (reference sequence). Trimming took 6 bases from V and 4 from J, leaving 15 bases between them. The CDR3 DNA follows: TGTGCCAGTAGGTCGGGACCGCATACCTATGGCTACACCTTC. Translating gives CASRSGPHTYGYTF. The entire variable domain, with the rest obtained from reference TRBV19 and TRBJ1-2, is as follows: DGGITQSPKYLFRKEGQNVTLSCEQNLNHDAMYWYRQDPGQGLRLIYYSQIVNDFQKGDIAEGYSVSREKKESFPLTVTSAQKNPTAFYLCASRSGPHTYGYTFGSGTRLTVV.

The CDR3 loop is CAGRQLGTASPLHF. The CDR3, as DNA: TGTGCCGGGAGACAACTAGGGACGGCTTCACCCCTCCACTTT. The genes are TRBV10-3 and TRBJ1-6, with D possibly matching TRBD1 (5 bases). The CDR3 loop spans 14 amino acids. Looked up from germline, CDR1 is ENHRY and CDR2 is SYGVKD. The ends were cut back, 11 bases at V and 9 bases at J, with 20 bases in the middle.

The chain combines TRBV10-3 with TRBJ1-1, with TRBD1 matching over 7 bases. The trim removed 9 bases at V and 1 base at J, leaving 5 bases unmatched. The germline gives CDR1 ENHRY, CDR2 SYGVKD. CDR3 length equals 13 residues. The chain's CDR3 is CAIGDRQNTEAFF. DNA of the CDR3: TGTGCCATAGGGGACAGACAGAACACTGAAGCTTTCTTT.

This clonotype was recorded many times. The V gene is TRBV5-1, the J gene TRBJ1-1; D might be TRBD1 (5 bases). Germline V CDR1 and CDR2: SGHRS, YFSETQ. V lost 4 bases and J lost 1, with 8 bases in between. The CDR3 has 13 residues. The CDR3 here is CASSTTENTEAFF. DNA for the CDR3: TGCGCCAGCAGCACGACAGAGAACACTGAAGCTTTCTTT. Combining the CDR3 with reference TRBV5-1 and TRBJ1-1 gives the whole variable domain KAGVTQTPRYLIKTRGQQVTLSCSPISGHRSVSWYQQTPGQGLQFLFEYFSETQRNKGNFPGRFSGRQFSNSRSEMNVSTLELGDSALYLCASSTTENTEAFFGQGTRLTVV.

The chain is built from TRBV19 and TRBJ1-5, with D possibly being TRBD1 (5 bases). The V gene's germline CDR1 is LNHDA and CDR2 SQIVND (reference sequence). The germline V and J ends were trimmed by 6 bases and 4 bases, with 19 bases remaining between them. The length of the CDR3 is 16 residues. DNA for the CDR3: TGTGCCAGTAGCCATGGGCAGGGACGGTCAAATCAGCCCCAGCATTTT. Translated, it gives CASSHGQGRSNQPQHF.

This clonotype was detected ten times or more. The CDR3 nucleotides are TGTGCCAGCAGTGACCCTTCTTATGGCTACACCTTC. This sequence encodes CASSDPSYGYTF. The V and J genes are TRBV6-4 and TRBJ1-2; D not certain. From germline, CDR1 is MRHNA and CDR2 SNTAGT. V dropped 2 bases and J dropped 5 bases, with 6 bases sitting between them. This CDR3 contains 12 residues.

This clonotype was counted many times. The chain couples TRBV7-2 to TRBJ2-3, with TRBD1 matching 9 bases. CDR1 and CDR2 (germline): SGHTA, FQGNSA. The CDR3 is made up of 16 amino acids. V trimming: 5 bases; J trimming: 2 bases; junction bases outside the gene matches: 8. CDR3 residues: CASSPLGTGTTDTQYF. Here the CDR3 DNA reads TGTGCCAGCAGCCCACTCGGGACAGGGACCACAGATACGCAGTATTTT.

This clonotype appeared many times. The rearrangement joins TRBV5-8 to TRBJ1-1; D remains unclear. The ends were cut back, 4 bases at V and 1 base at J, with 8 bases in the middle. CDR1 SGHTS and CDR2 YDEGEE come from the germline V gene. The CDR3 is 13 residues long. CDR3 DNA sequence: TGTGCCAGCAGCGGAGGACCGAACACTGAAGCTTTCTTT. This codes for CASSGGPNTEAFF.

This chain uses TRBV7-2 with TRBJ2-7, with TRBD1 as a possible D gene (6 bases). CDR1 SGHTA and CDR2 FQGNSA come from the germline V gene. V was pared by 6 bases and J by 2 bases, with 11 bases between. The length of the CDR3 is 13 residues. The CDR3, as DNA: TGTGCCAGCAGGTGGCAGGGGACCTACGAGCAGTACTTC. It specifies CASRWQGTYEQYF.

With regard to this clonotype: This sequence may be a read error, since a much larger clone differs from it by one base. The chain is built from TRBV24-1 and TRBJ2-7; D unclear. The CDR3 length is 14 residues. CDR1 KGHDR and CDR2 SFDVKD come from the germline V gene. This chain's CDR3 is CASSYIARLDEQYF. The DNA of the CDR3 is TGTGCCAGCAGTTACATCGCCCGGCTTGATGAGCAGTACTTC.

This clonotype has ten or more counts. The chain uses TRBV20-1 and TRBJ2-5, with D possibly being TRBD2 (7 bases). The CDR3 consists of 13 residues. CDR1 and CDR2 (germline): DFQATT, SNEGSKA (reference sequence). The ends were cut back, 2 bases at V and 7 bases at J, with 14 bases in the middle. The CDR3 DNA reads TGCAGTGCTAGATGGCAGGGAGGGGGGACCCAGTACTTC. It is translated as CSARWQGGGTQYF.

This chain connects TRBV24-1 to TRBJ2-7, with 11 nucleotides matching TRBD2. J was trimmed by 3 bases and V by 8 bases; bases with no gene match: 11. The germline V gene has CDR1 KGHDR and CDR2 SFDVKD. The CDR3 length is 16 residues. In DNA, the CDR3 is TGTGCCACCAACTTCCTAGCGGGAGGAGGGGTCTACGAGCAGTACTTC. Translating gives CATNFLAGGGVYEQYF.

The table lists this clonotype with many counts. The genes are TRBV5-1 and TRBJ1-2; D is unclear. CDR1 is SGHRS and CDR2 is YFSETQ in the germline V gene. The CDR3 is made up of 13 amino acids. Trimming left V 1 base short and J 5 bases short, with 9 bases between. CDR3 nucleotide sequence: TGCGCCAGCAGCTTGACAGCCCAATATGGCTACACCTTC. Its translation is CASSLTAQYGYTF.

On this clonotype: A much larger clonotype is one base distant, so this may be a read error. The chain joins TRBV6-5 to TRBJ1-6, with D unclear. Per the germline V gene, CDR1 is MNHEY and CDR2 is SVGAGI. V was clipped by 2 bases and J by 2 bases, with 13 bases between them. There are 17 residues in the CDR3. CDR3 DNA sequence: TGTGCCAGCAGTTACCTTGGCAGGCCCCCCTATAATTCACCCCTCCACTTT. This codes for CASSYLGRPPYNSPLHF.

The chain couples TRBV20-1 to TRBJ2-7; D is unresolved. The germline V gene has CDR1 DFQATT and CDR2 SNEGSKA (reference sequence). Trimming left V 3 bases short and J 5 bases short, with 8 bases between. CDR3 length equals 11 residues. The CDR3 loop reads CSAREYNEQYF. CDR3 DNA sequence: TGCAGTGCTAGGGAATATAACGAGCAGTACTTC.

This clonotype occurred once. One base away lies a much larger clone, so this may be a sequencing read error. The chain combines TRBV5-1 with TRBJ2-3; D is possibly TRBD1 (5 bases). Looked up from germline, CDR1 is SGHRS and CDR2 is YFSETQ. The CDR3 spans 14 residues. CDR3 bases: TGCGCCAGCAGCAAGACAGTAGGCTCAGATACGCGGTATTTT. It translates to CASSKTVGSDTRYF.

The chain employs TRBV12-3 or TRBV12-4 and TRBJ1-5, with TRBD1 identical over 8 bases. After removal of 6 bases from V and 0 bases from J, the junction contained 10 bases not matched to a gene. This CDR3 has 17 amino acids. CDR3 DNA sequence: TGTGCCAGCAGGGGGACAGGTCCGCCTTATAGCAATCAGCCCCAGCATTTT. Amino acid sequence: CASRGTGPPYSNQPQHF.

In this sample, this clonotype turned up many times. V is TRBV7-2 and J is TRBJ2-1, with TRBD2 identical over 9 bases. CDR3 length equals 18 residues. Per the germline V gene, CDR1 is SGHTA and CDR2 is FQGNSA. V shed 2 bases and J 4 bases; nucleotides not matched to a gene: 12. The CDR3 DNA is TGTGCCAGCAGCTTATTCTCCTTTAGCGGGAGAGGGTACAATGAGCAGTTCTTC. It yields the protein CASSLFSFSGRGYNEQFF.

This clonotype appeared many times. This chain uses TRBV4-2 with TRBJ2-3; 8 bases fit TRBD2. The CDR3 spans 15 residues. Germline V CDR1 and CDR2: LGHNA, YNFKEQ. With 5 bases clipped from V and 3 bases from J, the junction kept 7 bases outside the gene matches. CDR3 coding DNA: TGTGCCAGCAGCGGAGCGGGAGATAGTACAGATACGCAGTATTTT. Encoded protein: CASSGAGDSTDTQYF.